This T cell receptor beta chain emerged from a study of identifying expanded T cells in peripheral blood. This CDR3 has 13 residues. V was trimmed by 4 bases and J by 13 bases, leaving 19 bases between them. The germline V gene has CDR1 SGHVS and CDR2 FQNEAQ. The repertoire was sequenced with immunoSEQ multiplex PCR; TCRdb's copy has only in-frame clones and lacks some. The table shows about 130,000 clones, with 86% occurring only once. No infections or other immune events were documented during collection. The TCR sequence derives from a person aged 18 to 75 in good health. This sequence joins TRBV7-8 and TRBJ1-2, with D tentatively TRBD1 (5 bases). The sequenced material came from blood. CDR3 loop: CASSSRNGPGATF. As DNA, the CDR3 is TGTGCCAGCAGCTCCCGAAACGGGCCCGGGGCCACCTTC.